This T cell receptor (beta chain) originates from a study of cytomegalovirus exposure and HLA in healthy donors. Whole-study findings and limits: Within a later analysis, the majority of CMV-associated TCR beta chains appeared HLA-restricted. Diagnosis of cytomegalovirus status made by the classifier reportedly showed high specificity and sensitivity. Follow-up analysis found HLA locus-dependent TCR association rates, highest for DRB1 and lowest for HLA-C.

The PCR made use of 60 Vbeta and 13 Jbeta primers. The repertoire was sequenced with immunoSEQ multiplex PCR; TCRdb's copy has only in-frame clones and lacks some. The table lists approximately 150,000 clones, over 75% of them singletons, with about 2% in the top ten. About this clone itself: Its cognate antigen is unknown.

Material for sequencing was PBMCs. This clonotype was sampled from a human donor in good health.

CDR3 sequence: CASSFSGHAYSNQPQHF. The CDR3 DNA is TGTGCCAGCAGCTTCTCAGGACACGCCTATAGCAATCAGCCCCAGCATTTT. The chain couples TRBV7-2 to TRBJ1-5; maybe TRBD1 (5 bases). Trimming left V 3 bases short and J 0 bases short, with 15 bases between. Germline CDR1 SGHTA, CDR2 FQGNSA. The CDR3 length is 17 residues.